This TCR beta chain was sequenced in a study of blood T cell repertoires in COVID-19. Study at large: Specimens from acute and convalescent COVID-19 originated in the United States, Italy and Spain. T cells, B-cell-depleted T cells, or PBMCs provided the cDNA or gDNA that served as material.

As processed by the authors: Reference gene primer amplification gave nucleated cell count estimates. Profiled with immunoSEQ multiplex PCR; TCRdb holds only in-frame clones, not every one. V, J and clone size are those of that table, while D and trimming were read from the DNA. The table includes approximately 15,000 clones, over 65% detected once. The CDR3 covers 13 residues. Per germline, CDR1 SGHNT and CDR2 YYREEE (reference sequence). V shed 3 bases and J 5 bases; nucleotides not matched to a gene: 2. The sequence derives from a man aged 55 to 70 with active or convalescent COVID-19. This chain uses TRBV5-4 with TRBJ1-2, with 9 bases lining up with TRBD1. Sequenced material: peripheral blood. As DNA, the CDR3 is TGTGCCAGCAGCTCGGGACAGGGATATGGCTACACCTTC. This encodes CASSSGQGYGYTF.